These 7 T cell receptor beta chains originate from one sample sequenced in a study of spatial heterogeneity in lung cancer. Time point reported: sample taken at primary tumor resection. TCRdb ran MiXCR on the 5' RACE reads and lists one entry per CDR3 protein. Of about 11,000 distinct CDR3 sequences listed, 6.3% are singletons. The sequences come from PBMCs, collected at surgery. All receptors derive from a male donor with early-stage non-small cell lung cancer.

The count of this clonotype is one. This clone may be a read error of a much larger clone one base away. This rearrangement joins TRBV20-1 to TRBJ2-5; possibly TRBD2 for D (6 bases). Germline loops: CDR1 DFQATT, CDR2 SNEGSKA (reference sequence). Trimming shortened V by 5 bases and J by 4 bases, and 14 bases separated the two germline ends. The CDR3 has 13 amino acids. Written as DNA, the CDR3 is TGCAGTGCTTTGTGGGACTCCCTAGAGACCCAGTACTTC. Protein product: CSALWDSLETQYF.

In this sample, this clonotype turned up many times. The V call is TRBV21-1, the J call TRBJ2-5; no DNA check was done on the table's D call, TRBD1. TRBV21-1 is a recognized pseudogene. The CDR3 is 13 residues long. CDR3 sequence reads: CASGRGGTQTQYF. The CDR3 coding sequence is TGTGCCAGCGGCAGGGGGGGTACACAGACCCAGTACTTC.

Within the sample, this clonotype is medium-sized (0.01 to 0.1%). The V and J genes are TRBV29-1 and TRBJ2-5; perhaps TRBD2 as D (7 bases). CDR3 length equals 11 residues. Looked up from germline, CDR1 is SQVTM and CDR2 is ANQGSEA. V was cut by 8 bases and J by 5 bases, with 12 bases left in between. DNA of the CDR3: TGCAGCCTCGGGGGGCAGGAGACCCAGTACTTC. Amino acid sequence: CSLGGQETQYF. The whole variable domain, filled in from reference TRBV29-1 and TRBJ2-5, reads SAVISQKPSRDICQRGTSLTIQCQVDSQVTMMFWYRQQPGQSLTLIATANQGSEATYESGFVIDKFPISRPNLTFSTLTVSNMSPEDSSIYLCSLGGQETQYFGPGTRLLVL.

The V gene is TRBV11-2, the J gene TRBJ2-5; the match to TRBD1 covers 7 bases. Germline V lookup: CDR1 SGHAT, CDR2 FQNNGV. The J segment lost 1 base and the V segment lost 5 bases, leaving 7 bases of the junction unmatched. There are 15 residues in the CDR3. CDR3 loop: CASSHRDSIQETQYF. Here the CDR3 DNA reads TGTGCCAGCAGCCACCGGGACAGCATCCAAGAGACCCAGTACTTC.

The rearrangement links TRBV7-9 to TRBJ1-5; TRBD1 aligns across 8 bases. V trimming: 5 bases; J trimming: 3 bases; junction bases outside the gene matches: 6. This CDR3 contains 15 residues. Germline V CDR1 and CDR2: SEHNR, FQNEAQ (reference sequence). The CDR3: CASSHSDRVNQPQHF. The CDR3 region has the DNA TGTGCCAGCAGCCACTCGGACAGGGTCAATCAGCCCCAGCATTTT.

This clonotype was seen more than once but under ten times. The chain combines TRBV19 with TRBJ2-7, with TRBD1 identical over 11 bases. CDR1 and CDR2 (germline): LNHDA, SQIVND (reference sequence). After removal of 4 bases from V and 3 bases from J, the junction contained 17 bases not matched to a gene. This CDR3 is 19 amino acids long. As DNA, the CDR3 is TGTGCCAGTAGTAGGCGGTCGGGACAGGGGGTCTCAGCCAACTACGAGCAGTACTTC. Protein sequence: CASSRRSGQGVSANYEQYF.

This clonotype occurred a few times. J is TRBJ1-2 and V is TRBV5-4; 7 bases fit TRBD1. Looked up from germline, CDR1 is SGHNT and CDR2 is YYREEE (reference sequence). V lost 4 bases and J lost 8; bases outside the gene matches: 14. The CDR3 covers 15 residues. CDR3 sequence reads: CASSVPTSTGKGYTF. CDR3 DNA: TGTGCCAGCAGCGTCCCAACTTCGACAGGGAAGGGCTACACCTTC.